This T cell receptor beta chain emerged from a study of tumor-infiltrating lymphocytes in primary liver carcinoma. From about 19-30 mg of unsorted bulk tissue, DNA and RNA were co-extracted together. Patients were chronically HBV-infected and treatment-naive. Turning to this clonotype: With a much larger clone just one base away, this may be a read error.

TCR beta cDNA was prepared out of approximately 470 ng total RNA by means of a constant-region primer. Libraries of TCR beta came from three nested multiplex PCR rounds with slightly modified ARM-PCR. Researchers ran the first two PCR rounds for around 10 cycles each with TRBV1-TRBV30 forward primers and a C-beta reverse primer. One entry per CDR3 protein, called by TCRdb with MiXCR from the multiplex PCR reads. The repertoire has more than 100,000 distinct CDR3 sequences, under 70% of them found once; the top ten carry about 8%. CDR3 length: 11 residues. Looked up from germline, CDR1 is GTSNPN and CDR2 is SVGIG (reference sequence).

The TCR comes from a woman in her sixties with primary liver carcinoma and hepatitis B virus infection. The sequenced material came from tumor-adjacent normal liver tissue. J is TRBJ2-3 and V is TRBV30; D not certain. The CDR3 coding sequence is TGTGCCTGGAGCGAGCCAGATAGGCAGTATTTT. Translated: CAWSEPDRQYF.